These T cell receptor beta chains were read from a single sample in a study of OX40 agonist ivuxolimab in advanced cancers. TCRdb keeps only in-frame clones here, not all; method: immunoSEQ multiplex PCR. Here the sample spans fewer than 90,000 clones, around nine tenths being singletons. This sample comprised CD4+ or CD8+ T cells sorted from blood, obtained in a trial of the OX40 agonist ivuxolimab. Every receptor here comes from an adult with an advanced solid tumor such as melanoma, head and neck, liver or kidney cancer. CDR3s include the opening cysteine and the closing phenylalanine or tryptophan. D genes are given only for firm matches. Clone size, where shown, is once, few, many, or a class for clones that have expanded.

NA | NA | TRBJ2-7 | TRBV27 | CASSLSTGGEQYF | TGTGCCAGCAGTTTATCGACCGGGGGCGAGCAGTACTTC
NA | NA | TRBJ2-1 | TRBV19 | CASSDPPSYNEQFF | TGTGCCAGTAGTGACCCCCCCTCCTACAATGAGCAGTTCTTC
NA | NA | TRBJ1-3 | TRBV28 | CASSLPQGFSSGNTIYF | TGTGCCAGCAGTTTGCCGCAGGGGTTTTCCTCTGGAAACACCATATATTTT
NA | NA | TRBJ2-7 | TRBV11-2 | CASSLTVSEQYF | TGTGCCAGCAGCTTGACAGTTTCCGAGCAGTACTTC
NA | NA | TRBJ1-1 | TRBV30 | CAWSVGTKSEAFF | TGTGCCTGGAGTGTGGGGACAAAATCTGAAGCTTTCTTT
few | NA | TRBJ1-5 | TRBV15 | CATSRAGQPQHF | TGTGCCACCAGCAGGGCTGGGCAGCCCCAGCATTTT
once | NA | TRBJ2-2 | TRBV19 | CASSIRVIGELFF | TGTGCCAGTAGTATTCGGGTAATCGGGGAGCTGTTTTTT
NA | TRBD1 | TRBJ2-3 | TRBV10-3 | CAIRQGAQNTQYF | TGTGCCATCAGACAGGGGGCTCAGAATACGCAGTATTTT
NA | NA | TRBJ1-2 | TRBV28 | CASSLVQGTTGYTF | TGTGCCAGCAGTTTGGTCCAGGGGACTACTGGCTACACCTTC
NA | NA | TRBJ2-5 | TRBV5-6 | CASSLVTAGGTQYF | TGTGCCAGCAGCTTGGTAACAGCTGGGGGGACCCAGTACTTC
NA | TRBD2 | TRBJ2-3 | TRBV18 | CASTIAGADSDTQYF | TGTGCCAGCACGATAGCGGGAGCGGACTCGGATACGCAGTATTTT
NA | NA | TRBJ2-1 | TRBV6-5 | CASNPRGPSNEQFF | TGTGCCAGCAACCCCCGGGGGCCATCAAATGAGCAGTTCTTC
NA | NA | TRBJ2-5 | TRBV10-3 | CAISESGKTQYF | TGTGCCATCAGTGAGTCTGGAAAGACCCAGTACTTC
NA | NA | TRBJ2-5 | TRBV7-9 | CASSPGAWKTQYF | TGTGCCAGCAGCCCGGGAGCTTGGAAGACCCAGTACTTC
NA | NA | TRBJ1-3 | TRBV15 | CATSRDPSPSGNTIYF | TGTGCCACCAGCAGAGATCCTTCGCCCTCTGGAAACACCATATATTTT
NA | TRBD2 | TRBJ2-7 | TRBV10-2 | CASSEVAGPYEQYF | TGCGCCAGCAGTGAAGTAGCGGGACCCTACGAGCAGTACTTC
few | NA | TRBJ1-2 | TRBV18 | CASSPVGIDGYTF | TGTGCCAGCTCACCGGTAGGGATTGATGGCTACACCTTC
NA | NA | TRBJ1-1 | TRBV6-6 | CASSPSQGTASEAFF | TGTGCCAGCAGTCCATCACAGGGTACGGCCAGTGAAGCTTTCTTT
once | NA | TRBJ1-4 | TRBV19 | CASTRGDTNEKLFF | TGTGCCAGTACTCGAGGGGATACTAATGAAAAACTGTTTTTT
once | NA | TRBJ2-4 | TRBV18 | CASSPSQGRAKNIQYF | TGTGCCAGCTCCCCGTCCCAGGGGAGGGCCAAAAACATTCAGTACTTC
NA | NA | TRBJ1-5 | TRBV2 | CASREIPSRPQHF | TGTGCCAGCCGAGAAATTCCGAGCAGGCCCCAGCATTTT
NA | NA | TRBJ2-3 | TRBV6-6 | CAGANLGTDTQYF | TGTGCCGGGGCCAACTTGGGCACAGATACGCAGTATTTT
NA | NA | TRBJ2-7 | TRBV28 | CASSLASTYEQYF | TGTGCCAGCAGTTTGGCTAGCACCTACGAGCAGTACTTC
NA | NA | TRBJ2-3 | TRBV5-8 | CASSLWLTGTDTQYF | TGTGCCAGCAGCTTGTGGTTGACGGGGACAGATACGCAGTATTTT
NA | TRBD1 | TRBJ1-2 | TRBV7-2 | CASSLDWTGTFGYTF | TGTGCCAGCAGCTTAGACTGGACAGGGACGTTTGGCTACACCTTC
NA | NA | TRBJ2-1 | TRBV10-3 | CAISESTDRNNEQFF | TGTGCCATCAGTGAGTCGACGGACCGGAACAATGAGCAGTTCTTC
NA | NA | TRBJ2-3 | TRBV4-3 | CASSQNQGAGTDTQYF | TGCGCCAGCAGCCAAAATCAGGGAGCAGGTACAGATACGCAGTATTTT
once | TRBD1 | TRBJ1-3 | TRBV6-5 | CASRDRDSGNTIYF | TGTGCCAGCAGGGACAGGGACTCTGGAAACACCATATATTTT
NA | NA | TRBJ2-4 | TRBV28 | CASSLTRGSKNIQYF | TGTGCCAGCAGTTTAACTCGGGGCTCGAAAAACATTCAGTACTTC
NA | NA | TRBJ2-7 | TRBV9 | CASSVTSEQYF | TGTGCCAGCAGCGTAACTAGCGAGCAGTACTTC
NA | NA | TRBJ1-1 | TRBV29-1 | CSVGLGTINTEAFF | TGCAGCGTTGGGTTGGGTACGATAAACACTGAAGCTTTCTTT
NA | NA | TRBJ1-1 | TRBV4-3 | CASSRGTEGSHLNTEAFF | TGCGCCAGCAGCCGAGGTACCGAGGGTTCTCATCTGAACACTGAAGCTTTCTTT
NA | NA | TRBJ2-3 | TRBV9 | CASSPQAGNTQYF | TGTGCCAGCAGCCCGCAGGCGGGAAATACGCAGTATTTT
NA | TRBD1 | TRBJ1-5 | TRBV28 | CASSSPPQGALYSNQPQHF | TGTGCCAGCAGTTCGCCACCACAGGGGGCCCTATATAGCAATCAGCCCCAGCATTTT
once | NA | TRBJ2-5 | TRBV28 | CASSLGGKETQYF | TGTGCCAGCAGTTTAGGGGGCAAGGAGACCCAGTACTTC
NA | NA | TRBJ1-5 | TRBV25-1 | CASSQSDGTQPQHF | TGTGCCAGCTCCCAGTCTGACGGTACTCAGCCCCAGCATTTT
NA | TRBD1 | TRBJ1-4 | TRBV6-6 | CASRTVRDRENEKLFF | TGTGCCAGCAGAACTGTGCGGGACAGGGAAAATGAAAAACTGTTTTTT
few | NA | TRBJ2-7 | TRBV11-2 | CASSSAYEQYF | TGTGCCAGCAGCTCCGCCTACGAGCAGTACTTC
NA | NA | TRBJ1-1 | TRBV9 | CASSVEAMNTEAFF | TGTGCCAGCAGCGTAGAGGCTATGAACACTGAAGCTTTCTTT
NA | TRBD2 | TRBJ2-1 | TRBV5-4 | CASSWTSSSSSSYNEQFF | TGTGCCAGCAGCTGGACTAGTTCTTCCTCTAGCTCCTACAATGAGCAGTTCTTC
NA | NA | TRBJ2-1 | TRBV19 | CASSPEVRVFDEQFF | TGTGCCAGTAGTCCAGAAGTTAGAGTGTTCGATGAGCAGTTCTTC
NA | NA | TRBJ1-1 | TRBV5-1 | CASSFSENTEAFF | TGCGCCAGCAGCTTTTCAGAGAACACTGAAGCTTTCTTT
NA | TRBD1 | TRBJ2-1 | TRBV29-1 | CSGRQGFSVNEQFF | TGCAGCGGGAGACAGGGTTTCAGCGTCAATGAGCAGTTCTTC
NA | NA | TRBJ2-1 | TRBV7-2 | CASSFTAYNEQFF | TGTGCCAGCAGCTTCACGGCCTACAATGAGCAGTTCTTC
NA | NA | TRBJ2-3 | TRBV7-9 | CASSGVDTQYF | TGTGCCAGCAGCGGGGTGGATACGCAGTATTTT
NA | TRBD1 | TRBJ1-2 | TRBV28 | CASSQLTRTGYYGYTF | TGTGCCAGCAGCCAGTTGACCCGGACAGGCTACTATGGCTACACCTTC
NA | TRBD1 | TRBJ1-4 | TRBV5-4 | CASSLFSGGTNEKLFF | TGTGCCAGCAGCTTATTTTCAGGGGGAACTAATGAAAAACTGTTTTTT
NA | TRBD2 | TRBJ2-4 | TRBV19 | CASTTPSGGNIQYF | TGTGCCAGTACCACACCCTCGGGGGGAAACATTCAGTACTTC
NA | NA | TRBJ2-3 | TRBV12-5 | CASGLETGTDTQYF | TGTGCTAGTGGTTTAGAAACAGGCACAGATACGCAGTATTTT
NA | TRBD1 | TRBJ2-5 | TRBV27 | CASSPGTGETQYF | TGTGCCAGCAGCCCCGGGACAGGAGAGACCCAGTACTTC
NA | NA | TRBJ2-7 | TRBV5-5 | CASSQRTVSYEQYF | TGTGCCAGCAGCCAACGGACAGTCTCCTACGAGCAGTACTTC
NA | TRBD1 | TRBJ2-7 | TRBV5-5 | CASSLEGTGSYEQYF | TGTGCCAGCAGCTTGGAAGGGACAGGGTCGTACGAGCAGTACTTC
NA | TRBD1 | TRBJ2-6 | TRBV27 | CASSGNRGRLSSGANVLTF | TGTGCCAGCAGTGGAAACAGGGGGCGCCTAAGCTCTGGGGCCAACGTCCTGACTTTC